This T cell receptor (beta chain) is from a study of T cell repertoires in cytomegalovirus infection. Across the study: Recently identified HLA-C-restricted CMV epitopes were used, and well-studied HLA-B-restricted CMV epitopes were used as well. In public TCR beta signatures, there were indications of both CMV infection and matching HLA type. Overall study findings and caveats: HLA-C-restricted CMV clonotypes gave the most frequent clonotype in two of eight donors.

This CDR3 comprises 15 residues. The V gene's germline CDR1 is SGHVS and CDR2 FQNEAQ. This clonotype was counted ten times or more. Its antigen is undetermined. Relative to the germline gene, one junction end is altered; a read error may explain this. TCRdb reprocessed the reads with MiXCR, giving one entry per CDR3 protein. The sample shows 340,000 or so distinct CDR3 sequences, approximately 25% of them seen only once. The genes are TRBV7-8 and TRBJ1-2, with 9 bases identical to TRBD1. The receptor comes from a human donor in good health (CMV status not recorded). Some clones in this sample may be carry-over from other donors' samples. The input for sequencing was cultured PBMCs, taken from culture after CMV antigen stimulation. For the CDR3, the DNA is TGTGCCAGCAGCCTAGCCGGGACAGGGAGCTATGGCTACACCTTC. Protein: CASSLAGTGSYGYTF. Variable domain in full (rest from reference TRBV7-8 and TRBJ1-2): GAGVSQSPRYKVAKRGQDVALRCDPISGHVSLFWYQQALGQGPEFLTYFQNEAQLDKSGLPSDRFFAERPEGSVSTLKIQRTQQEDSAVYLCASSLAGTGSYGYTFGSGTRLTVV.